This T cell receptor (beta chain) was recorded in a study of control samples from healthy donors and cancer patients. Clones were sequenced by immunoSEQ multiplex PCR, and TCRdb holds only the in-frame ones, with some missing. In the table there are some 41,000 clones, about 87% of which are singletons. The germline V gene encodes CDR1 SGHTA and CDR2 FQGNSA. The CDR3 runs to 15 residues. V was clipped by 1 base and J by 5 bases, with 14 bases between them. This clonotype was obtained from a woman aged 55-70 years with lung cancer. Sample: PBMCs. The chain uses TRBV7-2 and TRBJ1-1, with a possible D match to TRBD1 (5 bases). The CDR3 spells CASSLDVGGGTEAFF. The CDR3 DNA follows: TGTGCCAGCAGCTTAGATGTAGGTGGGGGGACTGAAGCTTTCTTT.